This TCR beta chain originates from a study of T cell responses to AZD1222 COVID-19 vaccine. Study results and limitations: Among the donors, most were white British and more were female, and clonal diversity was possibly underestimated. Seropositive at baseline were only 5 or 6 AZD1222 recipients. Repertoires were obtained only post-peak T cell response.

Regarding this clone: Its target is unknown.

V lost 3 bases, J lost 4 bases, and 18 bases lay in between. CDR1 is SGHDN and CDR2 is FVKESK in the germline V gene. The CDR3 covers 16 residues. Sequencing used immunoSEQ multiplex PCR; TCRdb keeps in-frame clones, though not all of them. This sample has 200,000 to 250,000 clones, with about 93% found just once. This chain uses TRBV14 with TRBJ1-2; D unclear. The sequences come from peripheral blood, collected on day 0 of MenACWY control vaccination. The receptor's source is an adult in good health. The CDR3 protein is CASSQGRPNILYGYTF. In DNA, the CDR3 is TGTGCCAGCAGCCAGGGCCGACCCAATATTCTCTATGGCTACACCTTC.